Presented here are 16 T cell receptor beta chains from one specimen sequenced in a study of T cell changes during pregnancy in multiple sclerosis. The table came from immunoSEQ multiplex PCR; TCRdb's copy has only in-frame clones and leaves some out. This table holds around 50,000 clones, 80% to 95% found once. The sequences come from CD4+ T cells from peripheral blood mononuclear cells, collected after pregnancy. The receptors were sampled from a female donor in good health, enrolled as a control in a pregnancy study.

The chain carries TRBV10-3 and TRBJ1-1; D gene uncertain. Germline V CDR1 and CDR2: ENHRY, SYGVKD. V shed 0 bases and J shed 5 bases, with 7 bases lying between them. The CDR3 has 13 residues. The chain's CDR3 is CAISESEGTEAFF. The CDR3 DNA is TGTGCCATCAGTGAGTCTGAGGGTACTGAAGCTTTCTTT.

The chain carries TRBV6-5 and TRBJ1-2; TRBD1 matches 8 bases. This CDR3 is 15 amino acids long. V lost 7 bases, J lost 3 bases, and 10 bases stayed unmatched. Per the germline V gene, CDR1 is MNHEY and CDR2 is SVGAGI. In nucleotides, the CDR3 is TGTGCCAGCACCTACGGGACAGGCCTTGACTATGGCTACACCTTC. It is translated as CASTYGTGLDYGYTF.

The V call is TRBV18, the J call TRBJ2-7; 13 bases align to TRBD2. Trimming cost V 3 bases and J 0 bases; bases outside gene matches: 2. Germline V gene lookup returns CDR1 KGHSH and CDR2 LQKENI. This CDR3 contains 16 residues. The CDR3 is CASSPGLAGVSYEQYF. CDR3 in DNA: TGTGCCAGCTCACCTGGACTAGCGGGGGTCTCCTACGAGCAGTACTTC.

This clone was observed once. The V gene is TRBV5-1, the J gene TRBJ1-1, with 7 bases aligning to TRBD1. Germline CDR1 is SGHRS and CDR2 is YFSETQ. This CDR3 is 17 amino acids long. V trimming: 3 bases; J trimming: 5 bases; junction bases outside the gene matches: 16. The CDR3 DNA is TGCGCCAGCAGCTCGGACAGGAGTAGGGTTCGAGGGACTGAAGCTTTCTTT. The encoded protein is CASSSDRSRVRGTEAFF.

The gene calls are TRBV27 and TRBJ1-5; 8 positions agree with TRBD1. Per the germline V gene, CDR1 is MNHEY and CDR2 is SMNVEV (reference sequence). The ends lost 8 bases at V and 1 base at J; junction bases unmatched: 7. This CDR3 spans 15 amino acids. The CDR3 loop is CASVPGQVSNQPQHF. CDR3 nucleotide sequence: TGTGCCAGCGTACCGGGACAGGTGAGCAATCAGCCCCAGCATTTT.

The rearrangement uses TRBV6-5 and TRBJ1-2; a weak D match, TRBD1 (6 bases). From germline, CDR1 is MNHEY and CDR2 SVGAGI. The CDR3 runs 12 residues. V lost 3 bases, J lost 5 bases, and 7 bases lay in between. CDR3 bases: TGTGCCAGCAGTTATGGACAGTATGGCTACACCTTC. Encoded protein: CASSYGQYGYTF.

V usage is TRBV5-4 and J usage is TRBJ2-1, with TRBD2 matching over 10 bases. The junction had 0 bases not matched to a gene; V was cut back by 1 base and J by 5 bases. There are 14 residues in the CDR3. The germline gives CDR1 SGHNT, CDR2 YYREEE (reference sequence). The CDR3, as DNA: TGTGCCAGCAGCTTGACTAGCGGGAACAATGAGCAGTTCTTC. It is translated as CASSLTSGNNEQFF.

The V call is TRBV6-6, the J call TRBJ1-4; unclear D gene. V was trimmed by 4 bases and J by 2 bases, leaving 5 bases between them. Germline values: CDR1 MNHNY, CDR2 SVGAGI (reference sequence). The CDR3 covers 13 residues. CDR3 sequence: CASSFRTNEKLFF. The CDR3, as DNA: TGTGCCAGCAGTTTCAGGACTAATGAAAAACTGTTTTTT.

This rearrangement joins TRBV30 to TRBJ1-2; 7 nucleotides align to TRBD1. The CDR3 sequence is 14 residues long. The trim removed 1 base at V and 0 bases at J, leaving 2 bases unmatched. The germline V gene has CDR1 GTSNPN and CDR2 SVGIG (reference sequence). The CDR3 spells CAWSAGTANYGYTF. The CDR3, as DNA: TGTGCCTGGAGTGCCGGGACAGCTAACTATGGCTACACCTTC. Combining the CDR3 with reference TRBV30 and TRBJ1-2 gives the whole variable domain SQTIHQWPATLVQPVGSPLSLECTVEGTSNPNLYWYRQAAGRGLQLLFYSVGIGQISSEVPQNLSASRPQDRQFILSSKKLLLSDSGFYLCAWSAGTANYGYTFGSGTRLTVV.

The chain carries TRBV6-5 and TRBJ1-2, with D tentatively TRBD1 (5 bases). This CDR3 has 12 residues. The V and J ends lost 8 bases and 1 base respectively, with 8 bases between them. Germline CDR1 is MNHEY and CDR2 is SVGAGI. Here the CDR3 DNA reads TGTGCCAGCGCCAGGGTTAACTATGGCTACACCTTC. Amino acids: CASARVNYGYTF.

The DNA for the CDR3 is TGCAGCGTTTGTCCGGACAGGGGCGACGAGCAGTACTTC. Translation gives CSVCPDRGDEQYF. The chain carries TRBV29-1 and TRBJ2-7; 9 bases line up with TRBD1. Germline V gene lookup returns CDR1 SQVTM and CDR2 ANQGSEA. V lost 5 bases, J lost 5 bases, and 7 bases stayed unmatched. This CDR3 has 13 amino acids.

This clone came up once. V and J are TRBV5-1 and TRBJ2-2; the D is unclear. The length of the CDR3 is 20 residues. Trimming left V 0 bases short and J 4 bases short, with 25 bases between. Germline CDR1 and CDR2: SGHRS and YFSETQ. CDR3 residues: CASSLELVAVASERTGELFF. Written as DNA, the CDR3 is TGCGCCAGCAGCTTGGAGTTGGTAGCCGTAGCCAGCGAGCGCACCGGGGAGCTGTTTTTT.

This rearrangement joins TRBV11-2 to TRBJ2-1; 7 nucleotides line up with TRBD2. V lost 1 base and J lost 3; bases outside the gene matches: 3. Germline-derived CDR1 and CDR2 are SGHAT and FQNNGV. The CDR3 is 15 amino acids. CDR3 DNA: TGTGCCAGCAGCTTAGCGAGCGGGGACTACAATGAGCAGTTCTTC. Translating gives CASSLASGDYNEQFF.

The chain links TRBV27 to TRBJ1-2, with a weak D call TRBD1 (6 bases). With 2 bases removed from V and 6 bases from J, the gap between germline ends came to 25 bases. There are 18 residues in the CDR3. CDR1 is MNHEY and CDR2 is SMNVEV in the germline V gene (reference sequence). CDR3 DNA sequence: TGTGCCAGCAGTTTAAGGGGCAGGGGAAGTTCCATTTTTGATGGCTACACCTTC. Translated: CASSLRGRGSSIFDGYTF.

The rearrangement joins TRBV5-5 to TRBJ2-4; TRBD1 aligns across 7 bases. The CDR3 has 13 residues. The junction had 6 bases not matched to a gene; V was cut back by 4 bases and J by 8 bases. Germline V CDR1 and CDR2: SGHKS, YYEKEE (reference sequence). The CDR3: CASSEGQQDIQYF. The CDR3 nucleotides are TGTGCCAGCAGCGAGGGACAGCAGGACATTCAGTACTTC.

This CDR3 is CASSLGPGELFF. The DNA for the CDR3 is TGTGCCAGCAGCCTAGGCCCCGGGGAGCTGTTTTTT. The chain combines TRBV5-6 with TRBJ2-2, with D hard to call. V lost 4 bases and J lost 6, with 7 bases in between. The CDR3 spans 12 residues. Germline V lookup: CDR1 SGHDT, CDR2 YYEEEE.